One and the same sample provided the 10 T cell receptor beta chains below, sequenced in a study of blood T cells in healthy people across ages. Next came a second PCR, run for about 6 to 11 cycles, which used a sample-barcoded 5' primer along with a J-beta primer mix. MiXCR, run by TCRdb on the 5' RACE reads, gives a single entry per CDR3 protein. Among roughly 640,000 distinct CDR3 sequences, approximately 30% were seen once, and the ten largest hold 15% to 18%. The sequencing input was blood. Source of these receptors: a woman older than 75 in good health.

V gene TRBV28 combines with J gene TRBJ1-1, with D perhaps TRBD1 (5 bases). This CDR3 region has 16 residues. Germline CDR1 is MDHEN and CDR2 is SYDVKM. Between the trimmed V and J ends, which lost 4 bases and 1 base, there was a span of 16 bases. The CDR3 DNA reads as TGTGCCAGCAGTTGGGCGGGGGGAGGAGAGAACACTGAAGCTTTCTTT. Its translation: CASSWAGGGENTEAFF.

This clonotype was seen at least ten times. This sequence joins TRBV7-3 and TRBJ1-2, with D unresolved. The ends were cut back, 2 bases at V and 0 bases at J, with 10 bases in the middle. This CDR3 comprises 15 residues. CDR1 is SGHTA, CDR2 FQGTGA, per germline. CDR3 coding DNA: TGTGCCAGCAGCTTATTCCCCGGGACTAACTATGGCTACACCTTC. Its protein is CASSLFPGTNYGYTF.

Many counts were recorded for this clonotype. This chain uses TRBV15 with TRBJ2-7; D is perhaps TRBD1 or TRBD2 (5 bases each). CDR3 size: 15 residues. Germline V gives CDR1 LNHNV, CDR2 YYDKDF (reference sequence). V was cut by 3 bases and J by 5 bases, with 17 bases left in between. CDR3 in DNA: TGTGCCACCAGCAGGGGGGTGACCGAACGGGACGAGCAGTACTTC. Its protein product is CATSRGVTERDEQYF. The full variable domain, in which reference TRBV15 and TRBJ2-7 provide the parts outside the CDR3, is DAMVIQNPRYQVTQFGKPVTLSCSQTLNHNVMYWYQQKSSQAPKLLFHYYDKDFNNEADTPDNFQSRRPNTSFCFLDIRSPGLGDTAMYLCATSRGVTERDEQYFGPGTRLTVT.

The chain has TRBV5-1 and TRBJ2-4, with D perhaps matching TRBD2 (7 bases). The DNA end lines up better with TRBJ2-7; the J call may be wrong. CDR1 SGHRS and CDR2 YFSETQ come from the germline V gene. CDR3 length equals 15 residues. DNA for the CDR3: TGCGCCAGCAGCTTGGTGGCGGGGGCTCATTACGAGCAGTACTTC. This translates into CASSLVAGAHYEQYF.

Only one count was recorded for this clonotype. The gene calls are TRBV6-5 and TRBJ2-3; D gene ambiguous. Germline CDR1 reads MNHEY; CDR2 reads SVGAGI. The CDR3 runs 15 residues. The V gene lost 9 bases and the J gene lost 4 bases, with 20 bases spanning the gap. This CDR3 is CASRNNPISADTQYF. For the CDR3, the DNA is TGTGCCAGTCGTAACAACCCTATAAGTGCAGATACGCAGTATTTT.

The chain has TRBV28 and TRBJ1-4; 7 nucleotides line up with TRBD1. Germline loops: CDR1 MDHEN, CDR2 SYDVKM. This CDR3 spans 12 amino acids. V was pared by 6 bases and J by 8 bases, with 3 bases of the junction left unmatched. CDR3 sequence: CASRGDREKLFF. CDR3 DNA sequence: TGTGCCAGCAGGGGGGACAGAGAAAAACTGTTTTTT.

V gene TRBV11-3 combines with J gene TRBJ2-2, with 7 nucleotides matching TRBD1. The CDR3 has 15 residues. Germline trimming cut 5 bases from V and 4 bases from J; bases unmatched to any gene: 7. Germline values: CDR1 SGHNT, CDR2 YENEEA. The CDR3 protein is CASSVYRGGTGELFF. The CDR3 DNA reads as TGTGCCAGCAGCGTTTACAGGGGCGGCACCGGGGAGCTGTTTTTT.

This clonotype has ten or more counts. J is TRBJ2-7 and V is TRBV3-1; perhaps TRBD1 as D (5 bases). The CDR3 covers 15 residues. The germline CDR1 and CDR2 sequences are LGHDT and YNNKEL (reference sequence). V shed 0 bases and J shed 2 bases, with 11 bases lying between them. CDR3 sequence reads: CASSQDHGRAYEQYF. CDR3 nucleotides: TGTGCCAGCAGCCAAGATCACGGCAGGGCCTACGAGCAGTACTTC.

Remarks on this clonotype: A read error may produce the germline difference seen at one junction end. CDR3 bases: TGCGTCAGCAGCTTGCGGAGACAGGGGGAGTGGCAGTACTTC. Amino acid sequence: CVSSLRRQGEWQYF. V gene TRBV5-1 combines with J gene TRBJ2-5, with 9 bases aligning to TRBD1. The CDR3 has 14 amino acids. Germline CDR1 is SGHRS and CDR2 is YFSETQ.

Regarding this clonotype: Just one base apart from a much larger clone, this may be a read error. The CDR3 DNA sequence: TGTGCCGGCAGCTCCCGGTCCAATGAGCAGTTCTTC. Its translation: CAGSSRSNEQFF. The chain is built from TRBV6-2 or TRBV6-3 and TRBJ2-1; D is ambiguous. CDR1 is MNHEY, CDR2 SVGEGT, per germline. The CDR3 length is 12 residues.